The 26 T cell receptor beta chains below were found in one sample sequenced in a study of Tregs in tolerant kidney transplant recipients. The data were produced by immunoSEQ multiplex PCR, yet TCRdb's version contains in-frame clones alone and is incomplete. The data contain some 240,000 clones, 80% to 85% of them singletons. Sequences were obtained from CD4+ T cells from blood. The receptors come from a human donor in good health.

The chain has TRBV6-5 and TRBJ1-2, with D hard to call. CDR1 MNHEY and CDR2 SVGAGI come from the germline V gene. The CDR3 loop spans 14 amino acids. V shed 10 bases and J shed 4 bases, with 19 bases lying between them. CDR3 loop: CATSPPLVGYGYTF. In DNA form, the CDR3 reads TGTGCCACCTCCCCGCCGTTAGTTGGCTATGGCTACACCTTC.

This CDR3 reads CASSPPPAVNEQFF. The CDR3 DNA reads as TGTGCCAGCTCACCACCCCCCGCTGTCAATGAGCAGTTCTTC. The chain couples TRBV18 to TRBJ2-1; unclear D gene. CDR1 is KGHSH and CDR2 is LQKENI in the germline V gene. The CDR3 contains 14 residues. Trimming left V 0 bases short and J 6 bases short, with 9 bases between.

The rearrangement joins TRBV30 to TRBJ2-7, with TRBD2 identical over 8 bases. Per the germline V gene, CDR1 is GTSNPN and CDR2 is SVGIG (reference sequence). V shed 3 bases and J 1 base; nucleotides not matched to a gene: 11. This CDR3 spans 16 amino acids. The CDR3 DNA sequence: TGTGCCTGGAGAACTGGGACTAGTGATTGGTCCTACGAGCAGTACTTC. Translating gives CAWRTGTSDWSYEQYF.

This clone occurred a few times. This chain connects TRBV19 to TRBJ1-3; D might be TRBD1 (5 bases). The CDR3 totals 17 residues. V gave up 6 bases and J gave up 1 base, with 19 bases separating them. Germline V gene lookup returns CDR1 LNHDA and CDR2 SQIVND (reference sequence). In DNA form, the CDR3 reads TGTGCCAGTAGAGACAGTTTAAGAGAAGGATCTGGAAACACCATATATTTT. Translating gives CASRDSLREGSGNTIYF.

CDR3 bases: TGCAGCGTTTCGGGACAGGGGGTGCTCTACGAGCAGTACTTC. It encodes CSVSGQGVLYEQYF. The J gene is TRBJ2-7, the V gene TRBV29-1; 11 bases map to TRBD1. Germline V lookup: CDR1 SQVTM, CDR2 ANQGSEA. This CDR3 is 14 amino acids long. Losses at the gene ends were 5 bases for V and 3 bases for J; bases not matched to a gene: 6.

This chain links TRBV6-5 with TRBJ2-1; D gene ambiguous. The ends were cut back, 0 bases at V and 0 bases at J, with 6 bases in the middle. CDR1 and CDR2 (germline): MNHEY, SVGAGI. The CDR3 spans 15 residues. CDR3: CASSYSLYSYNEQFF. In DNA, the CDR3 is TGTGCCAGCAGTTACTCCCTCTACTCCTACAATGAGCAGTTCTTC.

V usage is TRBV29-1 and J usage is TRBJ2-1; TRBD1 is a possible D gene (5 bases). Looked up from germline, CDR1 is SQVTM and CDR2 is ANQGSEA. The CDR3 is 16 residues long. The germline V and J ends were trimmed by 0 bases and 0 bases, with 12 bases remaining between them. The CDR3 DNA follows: TGCAGCGTTGAAGAGGGGCGGAAGAGCTCCTACAATGAGCAGTTCTTC. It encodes CSVEEGRKSSYNEQFF.

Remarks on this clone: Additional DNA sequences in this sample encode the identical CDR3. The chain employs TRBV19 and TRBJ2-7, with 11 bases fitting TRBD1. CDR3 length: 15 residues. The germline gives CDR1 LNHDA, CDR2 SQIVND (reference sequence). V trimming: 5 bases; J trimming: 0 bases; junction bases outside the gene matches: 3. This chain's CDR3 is CASSPGTGGSYEQYF. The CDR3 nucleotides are TGTGCCAGTAGTCCTGGGACAGGGGGCTCCTACGAGCAGTACTTC. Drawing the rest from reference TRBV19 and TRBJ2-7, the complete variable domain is DGGITQSPKYLFRKEGQNVTLSCEQNLNHDAMYWYRQDPGQGLRLIYYSQIVNDFQKGDIAEGYSVSREKKESFPLTVTSAQKNPTAFYLCASSPGTGGSYEQYFGPGTRLTVT.

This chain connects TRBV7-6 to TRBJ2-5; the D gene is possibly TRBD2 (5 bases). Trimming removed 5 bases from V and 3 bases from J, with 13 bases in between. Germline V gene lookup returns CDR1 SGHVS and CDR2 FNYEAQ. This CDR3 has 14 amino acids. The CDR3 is CASSPSGRKETQYF. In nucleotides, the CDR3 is TGTGCCAGCAGCCCCAGCGGTCGAAAAGAGACCCAGTACTTC. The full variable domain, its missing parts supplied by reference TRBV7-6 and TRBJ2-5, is GAGVSQSPRYKVTKRGQDVALRCDPISGHVSLYWYRQALGQGPEFLTYFNYEAQQDKSGLPNDRFSAERPEGSISTLTIQRTEQRDSAMYRCASSPSGRKETQYFGPGTRLLVL.

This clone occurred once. The CDR3 sequence is CASSPRTGRGTYEQYF. CDR3 bases: TGTGCCAGCAGCCCCCGGACAGGTAGGGGGACCTACGAGCAGTACTTC. V gene TRBV11-2 combines with J gene TRBJ2-7; the match to TRBD1 covers 7 bases. Unmatched junction bases numbered 12, after V lost 5 bases and J lost 2 bases. Germline V gene sequence: CDR1 SGHAT, CDR2 FQNNGV. The CDR3 runs to 16 residues.

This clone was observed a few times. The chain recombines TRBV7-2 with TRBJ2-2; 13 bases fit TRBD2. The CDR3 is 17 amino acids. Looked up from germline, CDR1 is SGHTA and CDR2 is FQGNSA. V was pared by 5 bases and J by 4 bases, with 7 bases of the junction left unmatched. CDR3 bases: TGTGCCAGCAGCCGACTAGCGGGGGGCCAGGGCACCGGGGAGCTGTTTTTT. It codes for CASSRLAGGQGTGELFF.

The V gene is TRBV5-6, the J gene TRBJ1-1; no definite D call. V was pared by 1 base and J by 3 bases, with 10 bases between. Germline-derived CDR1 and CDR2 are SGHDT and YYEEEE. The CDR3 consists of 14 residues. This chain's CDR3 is CASSLRGYDTEAFF. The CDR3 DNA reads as TGTGCCAGCAGCTTGAGAGGGTACGACACTGAAGCTTTCTTT.

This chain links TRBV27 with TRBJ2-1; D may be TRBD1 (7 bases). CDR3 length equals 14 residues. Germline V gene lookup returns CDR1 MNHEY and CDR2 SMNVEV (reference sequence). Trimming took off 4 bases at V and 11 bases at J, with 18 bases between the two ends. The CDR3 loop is CASSSRTGGLKQFF. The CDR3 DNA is TGTGCCAGCAGTTCTCGGACAGGAGGGCTGAAGCAGTTCTTC.

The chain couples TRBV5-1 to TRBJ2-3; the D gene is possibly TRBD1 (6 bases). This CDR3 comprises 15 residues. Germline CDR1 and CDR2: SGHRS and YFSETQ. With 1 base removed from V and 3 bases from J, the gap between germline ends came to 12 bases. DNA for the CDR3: TGCGCCAGCAGCTTGTCCAGGGGCTGGACAGATACGCAGTATTTT. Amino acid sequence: CASSLSRGWTDTQYF.

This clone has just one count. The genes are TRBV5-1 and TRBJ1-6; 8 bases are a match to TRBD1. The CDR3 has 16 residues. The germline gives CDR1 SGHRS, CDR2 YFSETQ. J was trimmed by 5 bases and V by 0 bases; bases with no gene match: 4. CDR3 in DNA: TGCGCCAGCAGCTTGGACAGGGGGTTCGATAATTCACCCCTCCACTTT. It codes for CASSLDRGFDNSPLHF.

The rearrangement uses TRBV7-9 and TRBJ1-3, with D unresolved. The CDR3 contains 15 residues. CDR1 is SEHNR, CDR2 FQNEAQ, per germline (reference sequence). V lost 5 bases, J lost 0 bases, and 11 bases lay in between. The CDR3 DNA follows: TGTGCCAGCAGCCCAGAAAGGGACTCTGGAAACACCATATATTTT. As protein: CASSPERDSGNTIYF.

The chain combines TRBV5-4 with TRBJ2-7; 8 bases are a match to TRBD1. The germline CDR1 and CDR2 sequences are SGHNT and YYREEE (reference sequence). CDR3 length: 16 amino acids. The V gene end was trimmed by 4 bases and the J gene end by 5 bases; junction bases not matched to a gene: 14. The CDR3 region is CASSTWTGYDPHEQYF. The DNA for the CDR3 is TGTGCCAGCAGCACTTGGACAGGGTATGATCCTCACGAGCAGTACTTC.

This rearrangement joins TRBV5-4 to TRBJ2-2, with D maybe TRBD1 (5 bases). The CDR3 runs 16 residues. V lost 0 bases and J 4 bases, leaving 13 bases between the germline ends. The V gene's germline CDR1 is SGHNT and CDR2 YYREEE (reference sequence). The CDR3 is CASSLAPGSGTGELFF. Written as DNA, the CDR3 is TGTGCCAGCAGCTTGGCCCCAGGGTCGGGCACCGGGGAGCTGTTTTTT.

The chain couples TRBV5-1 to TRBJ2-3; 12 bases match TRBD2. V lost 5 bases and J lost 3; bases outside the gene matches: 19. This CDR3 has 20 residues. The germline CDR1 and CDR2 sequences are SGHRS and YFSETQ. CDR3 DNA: TGCGCCAGCAGGTCCGGAGCCCTAGCGGGGGGGGAAGGTAGAACAGATACGCAGTATTTT. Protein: CASRSGALAGGEGRTDTQYF.

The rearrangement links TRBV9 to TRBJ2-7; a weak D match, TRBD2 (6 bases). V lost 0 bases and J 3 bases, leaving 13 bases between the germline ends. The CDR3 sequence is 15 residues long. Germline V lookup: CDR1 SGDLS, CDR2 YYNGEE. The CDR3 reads CASSVDLGGIYEQYF. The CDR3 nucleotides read TGTGCCAGCAGCGTAGATTTGGGGGGAATCTACGAGCAGTACTTC.

The CDR3 here is CASSYEGIELFF. CDR3 nucleotide sequence: TGTGCCAGCAGTTACGAGGGTATCGAGCTGTTTTTT. The chain combines TRBV6-5 with TRBJ2-2, with a tentative D call TRBD2 (5 bases). The CDR3 runs 12 residues. CDR1 is MNHEY and CDR2 is SVGAGI in the germline V gene. Trimming pared 2 bases from V and 11 bases from J, leaving 9 bases between.

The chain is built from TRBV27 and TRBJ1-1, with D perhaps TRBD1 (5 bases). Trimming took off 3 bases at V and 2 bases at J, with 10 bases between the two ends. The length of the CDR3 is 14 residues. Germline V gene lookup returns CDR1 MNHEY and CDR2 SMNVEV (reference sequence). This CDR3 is CASSFWGVNTEAFF. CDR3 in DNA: TGTGCCAGCAGTTTCTGGGGGGTTAACACTGAAGCTTTCTTT.

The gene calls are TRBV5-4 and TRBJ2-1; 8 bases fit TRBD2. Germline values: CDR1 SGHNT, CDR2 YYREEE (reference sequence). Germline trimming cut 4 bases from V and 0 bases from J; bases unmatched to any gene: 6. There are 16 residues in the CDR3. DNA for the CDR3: TGTGCCAGCAGCCGGGGGGGCGCAACCTCCTACAATGAGCAGTTCTTC. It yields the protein CASSRGGATSYNEQFF.

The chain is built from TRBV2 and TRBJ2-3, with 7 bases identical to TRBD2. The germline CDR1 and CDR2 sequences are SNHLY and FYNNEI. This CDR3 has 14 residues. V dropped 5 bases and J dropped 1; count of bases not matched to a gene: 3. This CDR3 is CASSQRERTDTQYF. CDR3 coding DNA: TGTGCCAGCAGTCAGCGGGAACGCACAGATACGCAGTATTTT.

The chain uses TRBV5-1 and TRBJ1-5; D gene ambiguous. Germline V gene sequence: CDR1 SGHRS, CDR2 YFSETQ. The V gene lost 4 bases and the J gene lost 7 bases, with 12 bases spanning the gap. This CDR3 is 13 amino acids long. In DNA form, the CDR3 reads TGCGCCAGCAGCACCGCGACCGGGCAGCCCCAGCATTTT. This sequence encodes CASSTATGQPQHF.

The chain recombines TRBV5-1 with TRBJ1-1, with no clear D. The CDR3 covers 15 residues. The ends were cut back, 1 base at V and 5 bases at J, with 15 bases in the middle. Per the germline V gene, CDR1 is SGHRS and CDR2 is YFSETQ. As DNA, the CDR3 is TGCGCCAGCAGCTTGTTTGAAACCCCAATTACTGAAGCTTTCTTT. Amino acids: CASSLFETPITEAFF.